The next 13 T cell receptor beta chains were all read from a single sample in a study of beta chain features in type 1 diabetes. These receptors have no identified antigens. Isolated RNA was reverse transcribed in full, so expressed TCRB transcripts were sequenced. This table comes from immunoSEQ multiplex PCR, and its TCRdb copy is limited to in-frame clones, with some not included. The data show some 700,000 clones, roughly 12% seen once. General observations from the study: TCRB CDR3s were moderately but significantly shorter in Type 1 diabetes patients in all four CD4+ subsets.

Material: naive CD4+ T cells from blood. All receptors derive from a man aged 18 to 29 with type 1 diabetes.

This clone has more than one count but fewer than ten. The chain joins TRBV11-1 to TRBJ2-7; 8 positions agree with TRBD1. The ends lost 7 bases at V and 5 bases at J; junction bases unmatched: 10. CDR1 is SGHAT and CDR2 is FQDESV in the germline V gene (reference sequence). The CDR3 has 14 amino acids. The CDR3: CASNHRGRVNEQYF. CDR3 nucleotides: TGTGCCAGCAACCACAGGGGGAGAGTGAACGAGCAGTACTTC.

The V gene is TRBV28, the J gene TRBJ1-4; no firm D call. The germline V gene has CDR1 MDHEN and CDR2 SYDVKM. The CDR3 has 14 amino acids. Trimming shortened V by 6 bases and J by 5 bases, and 13 bases separated the two germline ends. The CDR3 spells CASSPDGYNEKLFF. The CDR3 bases are TGTGCCAGCAGCCCGGACGGGTACAATGAAAAACTGTTTTTT.

The chain employs TRBV9 and TRBJ2-1; 8 nucleotides agree with TRBD1. J was trimmed by 8 bases and V by 4 bases; bases with no gene match: 14. The CDR3 runs to 16 residues. CDR1 and CDR2 (germline): SGDLS, YYNGEE. CDR3 loop: CASSPRTGLNFHEQFF. The CDR3, as DNA: TGTGCCAGCAGCCCACGGACAGGGTTAAACTTCCATGAGCAGTTCTTC.

This clone was detected only a few times. The same CDR3 is also encoded by other DNA sequences in this sample. The chain carries TRBV2 and TRBJ2-5, with TRBD1 matching 7 bases. V was pared by 8 bases and J by 1 base, with 1 base of the junction left unmatched. Germline V gene sequence: CDR1 SNHLY, CDR2 FYNNEI. The CDR3 is 12 residues long. The CDR3 DNA is TGTGCCAGCCGACAGGGCCAAGAGACCCAGTACTTC. Translating it yields CASRQGQETQYF.

This clone was found a few times. CDR3 residues: CASSPPGTETSPDTQYF. In DNA, the CDR3 is TGTGCCAGCTCACCACCGGGGACGGAGACCTCTCCAGATACGCAGTATTTT. The J gene is TRBJ2-3, the V gene TRBV18; D may correspond to TRBD1 or TRBD2 (5 bases each). Trimming stripped 0 bases from V and 4 bases from J, with 17 bases between. From germline, CDR1 is KGHSH and CDR2 LQKENI. The CDR3 contains 17 residues.

This clone occurred a few times. J is TRBJ2-2 and V is TRBV10-3; D unclear. Germline CDR1 is ENHRY and CDR2 is SYGVKD. This CDR3 contains 12 residues. V gave up 8 bases and J gave up 2 bases, with 6 bases separating them. CDR3 nucleotide sequence: TGTGCCATCGGCGGAAACACCGGGGAGCTGTTTTTT. It yields the protein CAIGGNTGELFF.

The CDR3 bases are TGTGCCAGCAGCTTGCGCGCGACAGCAAACTATGGCTACACCTTC. It encodes CASSLRATANYGYTF. V usage is TRBV5-6 and J usage is TRBJ1-2; maybe TRBD1 (5 bases). CDR1 is SGHDT, CDR2 YYEEEE, per germline. Trimming cost V 1 base and J 2 bases, with 12 bases left between them. The CDR3 sequence is 15 residues long.

This chain connects TRBV6-5 to TRBJ1-1, with a tentative D call TRBD1 (6 bases). CDR1 is MNHEY, CDR2 SVGAGI, per germline. The CDR3 is 14 residues long. The V end was cut by 6 bases, the J end by 7 bases, with 18 bases between. The CDR3 protein is CASSRYQGSSEAFF. The CDR3 DNA reads as TGTGCCAGCAGCCGATACCAGGGGAGCAGTGAAGCTTTCTTT.

This sequence joins TRBV2 and TRBJ2-6; D uncertain. This CDR3 comprises 14 residues. The V gene lost 5 bases and the J gene lost 0 bases, with 5 bases spanning the gap. Germline CDR1 reads SNHLY; CDR2 reads FYNNEI. The CDR3 sequence: CASSPSSGANVLTF. For the CDR3, the DNA is TGTGCCAGCAGTCCCAGCTCTGGGGCCAACGTCCTGACTTTC.

The table lists this clone with a few counts. The chain couples TRBV9 to TRBJ2-3; the D gene is possibly TRBD1 (5 bases). The CDR3 contains 14 residues. The V end was cut by 0 bases, the J end by 6 bases, with 11 bases between. Looked up from germline, CDR1 is SGDLS and CDR2 is YYNGEE. The CDR3 here is CASSVGQSGDTQYF. For the CDR3, the DNA is TGTGCCAGCAGCGTAGGACAGAGTGGTGATACGCAGTATTTT.

The J gene is TRBJ2-5, the V gene TRBV29-1; D is uncertain. The DNA end lines up better with TRBJ2-7; the J call may be wrong. CDR3 length equals 11 residues. CDR1 and CDR2 from the germline V gene are SQVTM and ANQGSEA. CDR3 sequence: CSGTDRGEQYF. CDR3 nucleotide sequence: TGCAGCGGGACCGACCGCGGCGAGCAGTACTTC.

This clone has a handful of counts. The CDR3 coding sequence is TGTGCCAGCAGCCCTTTGAGGGCGAGAGGCTACACCTTC. Protein sequence: CASSPLRARGYTF. The V and J genes are TRBV7-9 and TRBJ1-2; no clear D. Per the germline V gene, CDR1 is SEHNR and CDR2 is FQNEAQ (reference sequence). The CDR3 is 13 residues long. With 5 bases removed from V and 8 bases from J, the gap between germline ends came to 15 bases.

The chain couples TRBV4-1 to TRBJ1-1, with a tentative D call TRBD1 (5 bases). V lost 1 base and J 6 bases, leaving 21 bases between the germline ends. The CDR3 has 17 residues. Germline V gene sequence: CDR1 MGHRA, CDR2 YSYEKL. CDR3 sequence (DNA): TGCGCCAGCAGCCAAGCCCCGGGGGACGAGGGCATACCTGAAGCTTTCTTT. Translation gives CASSQAPGDEGIPEAFF.